The entry below gives a single T cell receptor (beta chain) sequence along with its context. The antigen remains unidentified. The data originate from a study of T cells expressing NK-cell markers. Overall study findings and caveats: Of CD8+ T cells, 1.0-7.0% belonged to dominant NKG2C+ clonotypes in several donors.

The CDR3 totals 13 residues. With UMIs, 5'RACE template switching was used to make TCR beta cDNA. TCRdb reanalyzed the 5' RACE reads, giving one entry per CDR3 protein sequence and no DNA. The sample holds 200,000 to 300,000 distinct CDR3 sequences. The receptor's source is a man aged 18 to 29 in good health. The rearrangement uses TRBV12-3 or TRBV12-4 and TRBJ1-2. Sequencing was carried out using blood T cells: a sorted CD56 or NKG2C T cell subset, CD4+ or CD8+ T cells, or bulk PBMC T cells (not recorded which). The CDR3 region is CASSLQVLLGYTF.